This TCR beta chain was found in a study of T cells after yellow fever vaccination. Study-level findings and limits: Contaminating bulk clonotypes could be abundant in FACS-sorted repertoires. Only a minor proportion of clonotypes was detected across both CD4 and CD8 compartments. Weaker overall was a secondary response that nonetheless peaked faster, on day 5 versus 15.

CDR3 length equals 13 residues. V lost 5 bases to trimming and J lost 5 bases, with 10 bases between them. CDR1 is DFQATT and CDR2 is SNEGSKA in the germline V gene (reference sequence). TCRdb reprocessed the 5' RACE reads with MiXCR, giving one entry per CDR3 protein. Among some 340,000 distinct CDR3 sequences, about 10% were seen once, and the ten largest hold about 3%. Worth noting for this clonotype: What it binds is not known.

This sequence was found in a man between 18 and 29 years old who received the YFV17D yellow fever vaccine. The input for sequencing was CD4+ T cells sorted from PBMCs, taken 45 days after the yellow fever booster vaccination. The J gene is TRBJ1-6, the V gene TRBV20-1, with D perhaps TRBD1 (5 bases). The CDR3 is CSAPGRNNSPLHF. CDR3 DNA sequence: TGCAGTGCTCCGGGACGGAATAATTCACCCCTCCACTTT.